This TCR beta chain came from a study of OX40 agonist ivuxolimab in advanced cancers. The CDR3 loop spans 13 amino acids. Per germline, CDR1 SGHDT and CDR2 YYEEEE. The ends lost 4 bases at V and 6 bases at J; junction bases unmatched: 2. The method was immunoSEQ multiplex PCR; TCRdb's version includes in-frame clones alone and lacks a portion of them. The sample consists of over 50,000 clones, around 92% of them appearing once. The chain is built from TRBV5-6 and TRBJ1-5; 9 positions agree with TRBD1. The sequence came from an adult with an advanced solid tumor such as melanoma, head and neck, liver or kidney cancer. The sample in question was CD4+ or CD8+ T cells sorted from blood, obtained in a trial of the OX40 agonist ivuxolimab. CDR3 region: CASSGTGLQPQHF. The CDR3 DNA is TGTGCCAGCAGCGGGACAGGGCTTCAGCCCCAGCATTTT.